These 10 T cell receptor beta chains were sequenced from one sample in a study of blood T cell repertoires in COVID-19. The repertoire was sequenced with immunoSEQ multiplex PCR; TCRdb's copy has only in-frame clones and lacks some. This table holds around 450,000 clones, roughly 87% found once. Material for sequencing was PBMCs or T cells enriched from blood (not recorded which). The receptor source for this set is a young woman who had recovered from COVID-19.

The rearrangement links TRBV5-1 to TRBJ2-5; D perhaps matches TRBD1 (7 bases). The CDR3 is made up of 15 amino acids. Germline lookup yields CDR1 SGHRS and CDR2 YFSETQ. Trimming pared 4 bases from V and 2 bases from J, leaving 15 bases between. CDR3 bases: TGCGCCAGCAGCGGAGGGACAGCGGCTCAAGAGACCCAGTACTTC. Protein: CASSGGTAAQETQYF.

The rearrangement links TRBV5-4 to TRBJ1-4; unclear D gene. The CDR3 runs to 16 residues. With 4 bases removed from V and 0 bases from J, the gap between germline ends came to 13 bases. CDR1 and CDR2 from the germline V gene are SGHNT and YYREEE (reference sequence). The CDR3: CASSRGGTATNEKLFF. As DNA, the CDR3 is TGTGCCAGCAGCCGTGGAGGAACTGCAACTAATGAAAAACTGTTTTTT.

The V and J genes are TRBV5-1 and TRBJ2-6; D perhaps matches TRBD2 (5 bases). The CDR3 loop spans 16 amino acids. V was cut by 0 bases and J by 0 bases, with 7 bases left in between. Germline CDR1 is SGHRS and CDR2 is YFSETQ. CDR3 sequence: CASSLVTTSGANVLTF. CDR3 coding DNA: TGCGCCAGCAGCTTGGTGACTACCTCTGGGGCCAACGTCCTGACTTTC.

This clone occurred once. The chain uses TRBV30 and TRBJ1-1; tentatively, D is TRBD1 (5 bases). The CDR3 runs 13 residues. V was pared by 2 bases and J by 0 bases, with 7 bases between. The germline CDR1 and CDR2 sequences are GTSNPN and SVGIG (reference sequence). The CDR3 loop reads CAWSPQVNTEAFF. The DNA of the CDR3 is TGTGCCTGGAGTCCACAGGTGAACACTGAAGCTTTCTTT.

The chain couples TRBV6-5 to TRBJ1-6; D gene ambiguous. The CDR3 spans 13 residues. Looked up from germline, CDR1 is MNHEY and CDR2 is SVGAGI. V lost 2 bases, J lost 10 bases, and 9 bases lay in between. CDR3 loop: CASSYERVSPLHF. As DNA, the CDR3 is TGTGCCAGCAGTTACGAGCGGGTCTCACCCCTCCACTTT.

The chain combines TRBV7-9 with TRBJ1-5; 9 positions match TRBD1. Germline V gene lookup returns CDR1 SEHNR and CDR2 FQNEAQ (reference sequence). This CDR3 is 13 amino acids long. J gave up 5 bases and V 10 bases, and 6 bases lay outside the gene matches. CDR3: CAISGQGDQPQHF. The CDR3 bases are TGTGCCATCTCGGGACAGGGAGATCAGCCCCAGCATTTT.

The chain employs TRBV19 and TRBJ1-6; TRBD1 matches 8 bases. The germline gives CDR1 LNHDA, CDR2 SQIVND (reference sequence). The CDR3 consists of 15 residues. The J segment lost 7 bases and the V segment lost 5 bases, leaving 7 bases of the junction unmatched. The DNA of the CDR3 is TGTGCCAGTAGTCCCAACGGACAGGGCAATTCACCCCTCCACTTT. Translated: CASSPNGQGNSPLHF. The complete variable domain, with remaining parts taken from reference TRBV19 and TRBJ1-6, reads DGGITQSPKYLFRKEGQNVTLSCEQNLNHDAMYWYRQDPGQGLRLIYYSQIVNDFQKGDIAEGYSVSREKKESFPLTVTSAQKNPTAFYLCASSPNGQGNSPLHFGNGTRLTVT.

This chain joins TRBV28 and TRBJ1-3; TRBD1 matches at 10 bases. The CDR3 sequence is 15 residues long. CDR1 and CDR2 from the germline V gene are MDHEN and SYDVKM. J gave up 4 bases and V 2 bases, and 2 bases lay outside the gene matches. The CDR3 region is CASSLDRGPGNTIYF. CDR3 coding DNA: TGTGCCAGCAGTTTAGACAGGGGGCCGGGAAACACCATATATTTT.

The rearrangement uses TRBV28 and TRBJ1-2; D is possibly TRBD1 (5 bases). There are 14 residues in the CDR3. V was clipped by 7 bases and J by 2 bases, with 14 bases between them. The germline CDR1 and CDR2 sequences are MDHEN and SYDVKM. The CDR3 sequence: CASTALGQNYGYTF. The CDR3 nucleotides are TGTGCCAGCACCGCCTTGGGGCAGAACTATGGCTACACCTTC.

The V gene is TRBV3-1 (or the pseudogene TRBV3-2), the J gene TRBJ2-7; 7 bases map to TRBD2. The V and J ends lost 1 base and 6 bases, in that order; junction bases with no gene match: 6. This CDR3 has 14 amino acids. Germline CDR1 LGHDT, CDR2 YNNKEL (reference sequence). The CDR3 nucleotides are TGTGCCAGCAGCCAAGCTTGGGGGGGGAGCGAGCAGTACTTC. This gives the protein CASSQAWGGSEQYF.